One sample yielded the 24 T cell receptor beta chains listed below, sequenced in a study of T-cell memory formation after mild COVID-19. TCRdb used MiXCR to reprocess the 5' RACE reads, holding one entry per CDR3 protein. This sample carries some 320,000 distinct CDR3 sequences, more than 13% of them seen once, and the ten largest clones take roughly a fifth. The sequenced material came from PBMCs or a T cell subset sorted from them (not recorded which). The receptors come from a man between 18 and 29 years old who had mild COVID-19 (a few samples of this study predate the infection). Cell type and time point are not known.

This clonotype was counted only a few times. The J gene is TRBJ1-1, the V gene TRBV6-2 or TRBV6-3; D remains unclear. The CDR3 spans 11 residues. From germline, CDR1 is MNHEY and CDR2 SVGEGT. V lost 4 bases to trimming and J lost 9 bases, with 9 bases between them. CDR3 protein: CASSFPPKAFF. As DNA, the CDR3 is TGTGCCAGCAGTTTTCCCCCCAAAGCTTTCTTT.

This clonotype was picked up many times. The chain is built from TRBV6-5 and TRBJ1-2, with D hard to call. The CDR3 runs to 12 residues. Per the germline V gene, CDR1 is MNHEY and CDR2 is SVGAGI. V was pared by 2 bases and J by 10 bases, with 11 bases between. CDR3 in amino acids: CASSYDSFDYTF. CDR3 nucleotide sequence: TGTGCCAGCAGTTACGACTCCTTTGACTACACCTTC.

V is TRBV4-2 and J is TRBJ1-4; tentatively, D is TRBD1 (6 bases). CDR1 and CDR2 from the germline V gene are LGHNA and YNFKEQ. V lost 4 bases, J lost 5 bases, and 20 bases lay in between. This CDR3 has 17 amino acids. The CDR3 nucleotides read TGTGCCAGCAGCCGCCGACAAGGGGGGACGGGAAATGAAAAACTGTTTTTT. Protein: CASSRRQGGTGNEKLFF.

This chain connects TRBV12-3 or TRBV12-4 to TRBJ2-1; weak D call: TRBD2 (6 bases). V was cut by 2 bases and J by 7 bases, with 12 bases left in between. This CDR3 is 14 amino acids long. CDR3 DNA sequence: TGTGCCAGCAGTTTAAACGACGGGGGAAATGAGCAGTTCTTC. The encoded protein is CASSLNDGGNEQFF.

This clonotype was detected ten times or more. V and J are TRBV6-5 and TRBJ1-6; D uncertain. V lost 4 bases to trimming and J lost 7 bases, with 14 bases between them. CDR1 is MNHEY, CDR2 SVGAGI, per germline. The CDR3 length is 15 residues. The CDR3 nucleotides are TGTGCCAGCAGTTTTAAGGTCAGAAGGAATTCACCCCTCCACTTT. Its translation is CASSFKVRRNSPLHF.

This clonotype showed up just a few times. The V gene is TRBV11-3, the J gene TRBJ2-1, with D perhaps TRBD1 or TRBD2 (6 bases each). This CDR3 is 16 amino acids long. Germline assignment: CDR1 SGHNT and CDR2 YENEEA. V was pared by 1 base and J by 10 bases, with 20 bases between. The CDR3 spells CASSLGEGGTGNEQFF. As DNA, the CDR3 is TGTGCCAGCAGCTTAGGCGAGGGGGGTACGGGGAACGAGCAGTTCTTC.

The V call is TRBV7-3, the J call TRBJ2-3; no reliable D call. V was shortened by 6 bases and J by 1 base, with 8 bases between the two germline ends. The CDR3 is 13 residues long. Per germline, CDR1 SGHTA and CDR2 FQGTGA. The CDR3 nucleotides are TGTGCCAGCAGTCCGATGGGCACAGATACGCAGTATTTT. As protein: CASSPMGTDTQYF.

This clonotype was observed a few times. This chain uses TRBV7-2 with TRBJ1-2, with D possibly being TRBD1 (5 bases). The CDR3 has 13 residues. Germline CDR1 SGHTA, CDR2 FQGNSA. The germline V and J ends were trimmed by 5 bases and 5 bases, with 12 bases remaining between them. This chain's CDR3 is CASSDGRGYGYTF. In DNA form, the CDR3 reads TGTGCCAGCAGCGATGGGAGGGGATATGGCTACACCTTC. The whole variable domain, remainder taken from reference TRBV7-2 and TRBJ1-2, is GAGVSQSPSNKVTEKGKDVELRCDPISGHTALYWYRQSLGQGLEFLIYFQGNSAPDKSGLPSDRFSAERTGGSVSTLTIQRTQQEDSAVYLCASSDGRGYGYTFGSGTRLTVV.

This chain uses TRBV2 with TRBJ2-3; D gene ambiguous. CDR3 size: 13 residues. Trimming stripped 7 bases from V and 3 bases from J, with 11 bases between. Germline values: CDR1 SNHLY, CDR2 FYNNEI. CDR3 region: CASISQATDTQYF. The CDR3 bases are TGTGCCAGCATATCCCAGGCGACAGATACGCAGTATTTT.

This clonotype appeared a single time. The rearrangement links TRBV7-9 to TRBJ1-2; D uncertain. The CDR3 covers 16 residues. Trimming removed 3 bases at V and 8 bases at J, with 22 bases between. Germline V CDR1 and CDR2: SEHNR, FQNEAQ (reference sequence). The CDR3 region is CASSLADPVDRGGYTF. As DNA, the CDR3 is TGTGCCAGCAGCTTGGCGGACCCCGTCGATCGTGGGGGCTACACCTTC.

This clonotype was observed a few times. This chain links TRBV12-3 or TRBV12-4 with TRBJ2-1; 10 positions match TRBD1. The ends lost 3 bases at V and 9 bases at J; junction bases unmatched: 11. This CDR3 contains 16 residues. In nucleotides, the CDR3 is TGTGCCAGCAGTTTTCGCTTCGGGACAGGGGTTCCTGAGCAGTTCTTC. Its protein product is CASSFRFGTGVPEQFF.

This clonotype was observed a few times. V gene TRBV7-2 combines with J gene TRBJ2-4, with D uncertain. Trimming stripped 0 bases from V and 5 bases from J, with 8 bases between. In germline, CDR1 is SGHTA, CDR2 FQGNSA. This CDR3 region has 14 residues. CDR3 residues: CASSLAGFENIQYF. DNA for the CDR3: TGTGCCAGCAGCTTAGCAGGGTTCGAAAACATTCAGTACTTC.

In this sample, this clonotype turned up many times. This chain uses TRBV28 with TRBJ1-1; the D gene is possibly TRBD1 (5 bases). The CDR3 consists of 15 residues. The ends were cut back, 4 bases at V and 3 bases at J, with 15 bases in the middle. Germline CDR1 reads MDHEN; CDR2 reads SYDVKM. In DNA, the CDR3 is TGTGCCAGCAGTTCCCTTGGAGGGGCGGACACTGAAGCTTTCTTT. Translated: CASSSLGGADTEAFF.

This clonotype was recorded a few times. The V call is TRBV4-2, the J call TRBJ2-1; no firm D call. This CDR3 contains 11 residues. Germline values: CDR1 LGHNA, CDR2 YNFKEQ. Between the trimmed V and J ends, which lost 0 bases and 15 bases, there was a span of 9 bases. The CDR3 coding sequence is TGTGCCAGCAGCCAAGAGGCGCGGTTGTTCTTC. Residues: CASSQEARLFF.

CDR3 in amino acids: CASSSQGPGTEAFF. CDR3 DNA: TGTGCCAGCAGCTCCCAGGGTCCGGGCACTGAAGCTTTCTTT. V and J are TRBV7-9 and TRBJ1-1; a weak D match, TRBD1 (5 bases). The V gene lost 4 bases and the J gene lost 4 bases, with 13 bases spanning the gap. The CDR3 covers 14 residues. Germline V lookup: CDR1 SEHNR, CDR2 FQNEAQ (reference sequence).

This clonotype came up many times. This sequence joins TRBV18 and TRBJ1-1; 7 nucleotides match TRBD1. The trim removed 5 bases at V and 4 bases at J, leaving 4 bases unmatched. The CDR3 covers 13 residues. CDR1 is KGHSH, CDR2 LQKENI, per germline. CDR3 region: CASSRTGATEAFF. The CDR3 DNA is TGTGCCAGCTCAAGGACAGGTGCCACTGAAGCTTTCTTT.

This clonotype was counted at least ten times. V usage is TRBV4-1 and J usage is TRBJ1-5; TRBD1 aligns across 8 bases. V lost 0 bases, J lost 5 bases, and 3 bases stayed unmatched. From germline, CDR1 is MGHRA and CDR2 YSYEKL. This CDR3 comprises 15 residues. The CDR3 loop reads CASSQDAGGYQPQHF. CDR3 nucleotides: TGCGCCAGCAGCCAAGACGCAGGGGGCTATCAGCCCCAGCATTTT.

This clonotype was found a few times. The chain recombines TRBV12-3 or TRBV12-4 with TRBJ2-3, with TRBD1 matching over 12 bases. The CDR3 covers 16 residues. J was trimmed by 6 bases and V by 5 bases; bases with no gene match: 9. CDR3 DNA sequence: TGTGCCAGCAGTGCGGGACAGGGGGCTTCTTGGGATACGCAGTATTTT. Its translation is CASSAGQGASWDTQYF.

This clonotype was detected only a few times. This chain uses TRBV6-2 or TRBV6-3 with TRBJ2-5; no firm D call. The CDR3 extends over 14 amino acids. Deletions cut 7 bases from V and 3 bases from J, with 15 bases between. Germline values: CDR1 MNHEY, CDR2 SVGEGT. CDR3 loop: CASTLRVGKETQYF. The CDR3 coding sequence is TGTGCCAGCACCCTACGGGTGGGCAAAGAGACCCAGTACTTC.

This clonotype was seen only a few times. This chain uses TRBV9 with TRBJ1-1; D call uncertain. Germline V CDR1 and CDR2: SGDLS, YYNGEE. The CDR3 has 14 amino acids. The germline V and J ends were trimmed by 0 bases and 3 bases, with 9 bases remaining between them. In DNA, the CDR3 is TGTGCCAGCAGCGTAGGGATTAGGGACACTGAAGCTTTCTTT. Encoded protein: CASSVGIRDTEAFF. The entire variable domain, with the rest obtained from reference TRBV9 and TRBJ1-1, is as follows: DSGVTQTPKHLITATGQRVTLRCSPRSGDLSVYWYQQSLDQGLQFLIQYYNGEERAKGNILERFSAQQFPDLHSELNLSSLELGDSALYFCASSVGIRDTEAFFGQGTRLTVV.

Only a few counts were recorded for this clonotype. The chain has TRBV11-2 and TRBJ1-5, with 9 bases aligning to TRBD1. Unmatched junction bases numbered 4, after V lost 3 bases and J lost 4 bases. The CDR3 has 15 residues. CDR1 is SGHAT and CDR2 is FQNNGV in the germline V gene. The chain's CDR3 is CASSLGQGENQPQHF. CDR3 sequence (DNA): TGTGCCAGCAGCTTGGGACAGGGAGAGAATCAGCCCCAGCATTTT.

This clonotype was counted many times. V gene TRBV7-2 combines with J gene TRBJ2-5; 11 nucleotides match TRBD2. Trimming took 0 bases from V and 5 from J; bases not matched to a gene: 11. CDR3 size: 18 residues. Germline V gene lookup returns CDR1 SGHTA and CDR2 FQGNSA. The CDR3 spells CASSLALLAGGGWETQYF. In DNA, the CDR3 is TGTGCCAGCAGCTTAGCGCTTCTAGCGGGGGGAGGTTGGGAGACCCAGTACTTC.

This clonotype appeared a few times. The rearrangement uses TRBV6-5 and TRBJ2-3; D gene uncertain. Deletions cut 2 bases from V and 2 bases from J, with 8 bases between. CDR1 MNHEY and CDR2 SVGAGI come from the germline V gene. The CDR3 spans 14 residues. CDR3 nucleotide sequence: TGTGCCAGCAGTTACGGCCGATTCACAGATACGCAGTATTTT. Translating gives CASSYGRFTDTQYF.

Only a few counts were recorded for this clonotype. The chain couples TRBV5-1 to TRBJ2-7; 7 bases agree with TRBD1. CDR3 length: 14 residues. J gave up 3 bases and V 4 bases, and 7 bases lay outside the gene matches. Per the germline V gene, CDR1 is SGHRS and CDR2 is YFSETQ. DNA for the CDR3: TGCGCCAGCAGCCCCCAGGGGGAGATCTACGAGCAGTACTTC. Translating it yields CASSPQGEIYEQYF.